This is a list of T cell receptor beta chains from one sample in a study of blood T cell repertoires in COVID-19. Clones were sequenced by immunoSEQ multiplex PCR, and TCRdb holds only the in-frame ones, with some missing. The top ten hold 1.5% of the sample, which has over 250,000 clones, 75% to 90% seen once. Source material: peripheral blood. These receptors all come from a woman in her 40s who had recovered from COVID-19. Each CDR3 is given with its conserved first and last residue. The order of the fields is V gene, D gene, J gene, clone size, CDR3 DNA, CDR3 protein. A D gene is named only where the DNA matches it firmly. Clone size is not always given. Where it is, it says once, few, many or a class for expanded clones.

v_gene: TRBV14
d_gene: NA
j_gene: TRBJ1-1
abundance: NA
CDR3nt: TGTGCCAGCAGCCAAGATTCAGCGACAGGAAAAGTTGAAGCTTTCTTT
CDR3aa: CASSQDSATGKVEAFF

v_gene: TRBV4-2
d_gene: TRBD1
j_gene: TRBJ2-7
abundance: once
CDR3nt: TGTGCCAGCAGCCTCACCGGGACAGGGGGCTACGAGCAGTACTTC
CDR3aa: CASSLTGTGGYEQYF

v_gene: TRBV7-7
d_gene: TRBD1
j_gene: TRBJ2-7
abundance: NA
CDR3nt: TGTGCTAGCAGTCAGGGACAGGGGCCCTCCTACGAGCAGTACTTC
CDR3aa: CASSQGQGPSYEQYF

v_gene: TRBV7-2
d_gene: NA
j_gene: TRBJ2-7
abundance: NA
CDR3nt: TGTGCCAGCAGCTCCGCCGGGAGATCCTACGAGCAGTACTTC
CDR3aa: CASSSAGRSYEQYF

v_gene: TRBV5-5
d_gene: TRBD1
j_gene: TRBJ1-2
abundance: NA
CDR3nt: TGTGCCAGCAGCTTGGGGACAGGGGCTAGTGGCTACACCTTC
CDR3aa: CASSLGTGASGYTF

v_gene: TRBV3-1/TRBV3-2
d_gene: NA
j_gene: TRBJ1-2
abundance: once
CDR3nt: TGTGCCAGCAGCCAAGGAATCACGGGGAATGGCTACACCTTC
CDR3aa: CASSQGITGNGYTF

v_gene: TRBV25-1
d_gene: TRBD1
j_gene: TRBJ1-3
abundance: NA
CDR3nt: TGTGCCAGCAGGGACGACAGGGCTGGAAACACCATATATTTT
CDR3aa: CASRDDRAGNTIYF

v_gene: TRBV7-9
d_gene: TRBD1
j_gene: TRBJ2-3
abundance: NA
CDR3nt: TGTGCCAGCAGCCCCGGGACAGGGGCAACAGATACGCAGTATTTT
CDR3aa: CASSPGTGATDTQYF

v_gene: TRBV10-3
d_gene: TRBD2
j_gene: TRBJ2-2
abundance: NA
CDR3nt: TGTGCCATCAGTGAGTCGCAGCGGGGGGGCCACGGGGAGCTGTTTTTT
CDR3aa: CAISESQRGGHGELFF

v_gene: TRBV7-3
d_gene: NA
j_gene: TRBJ2-1
abundance: NA
CDR3nt: TGTGCCAGCAGCCTACTCGGAGGTCCCCATGAGCAGTTCTTC
CDR3aa: CASSLLGGPHEQFF

v_gene: TRBV5-6
d_gene: NA
j_gene: TRBJ2-7
abundance: NA
CDR3nt: TGTGCCAGCAGCCCTAGGGGGGGATCCGGCGAGCAGTACTTC
CDR3aa: CASSPRGGSGEQYF

v_gene: TRBV10-3
d_gene: TRBD1
j_gene: TRBJ1-2
abundance: NA
CDR3nt: TGTGCCATCAGTGAGGCAGGGGGAGGCTACACCTTC
CDR3aa: CAISEAGGGYTF

v_gene: TRBV2
d_gene: NA
j_gene: TRBJ2-1
abundance: NA
CDR3nt: TGTGCCAGCAGTGATAGATATGAGCAGTTCTTC
CDR3aa: CASSDRYEQFF

v_gene: TRBV5-1
d_gene: TRBD2
j_gene: TRBJ2-5
abundance: NA
CDR3nt: TGCGCCAGCAGCTTAGGTAGCGGGGGGTCCGGACCCCAAGAGACCCAGTACTTC
CDR3aa: CASSLGSGGSGPQETQYF

v_gene: TRBV10-3
d_gene: NA
j_gene: TRBJ1-1
abundance: few
CDR3nt: TGTGCCATCAGTGAGCGGAATGGAGGGAGGGACACTGAAGCTTTCTTT
CDR3aa: CAISERNGGRDTEAFF

v_gene: TRBV12-3/TRBV12-4
d_gene: NA
j_gene: TRBJ1-1
abundance: few
CDR3nt: TGTGCCAGCACCCGCAGGGACACTGAAGCTTTCTTT
CDR3aa: CASTRRDTEAFF

v_gene: TRBV5-1
d_gene: TRBD1
j_gene: TRBJ1-4
abundance: NA
CDR3nt: TGCGCCAGCAGCTTTACCCGGGGGACAGGGTACGAAAAACTGTTTTTT
CDR3aa: CASSFTRGTGYEKLFF

v_gene: TRBV5-1
d_gene: TRBD1
j_gene: TRBJ2-3
abundance: NA
CDR3nt: TGCGCCAGCAGTAAACAGGGGGCAGGCACAGATACGCAGTATTTT
CDR3aa: CASSKQGAGTDTQYF

v_gene: TRBV6-5
d_gene: TRBD1
j_gene: TRBJ1-6
abundance: NA
CDR3nt: TGTGCCAGCAGTTCGACAGGGTCGGCTCTAGGTTCACCCCTCCACTTT
CDR3aa: CASSSTGSALGSPLHF

v_gene: TRBV7-2
d_gene: TRBD2
j_gene: TRBJ2-3
abundance: NA
CDR3nt: TGTGCCAGCAGCGAACTAGCGGGGGGGCCGACAGATACGCAGTATTTT
CDR3aa: CASSELAGGPTDTQYF

v_gene: TRBV27
d_gene: NA
j_gene: TRBJ1-1
abundance: few
CDR3nt: TGTGCCAGCAGCCACCGGACGGGGGGCACTGAAGCTTTCTTT
CDR3aa: CASSHRTGGTEAFF

v_gene: TRBV10-2
d_gene: TRBD2
j_gene: TRBJ2-3
abundance: NA
CDR3nt: TGCGCCAGCAGTGAGCTAGCGGGGGCCCTCGTCGGCACAGATACGCAGTATTTT
CDR3aa: CASSELAGALVGTDTQYF

v_gene: TRBV2
d_gene: NA
j_gene: TRBJ2-1
abundance: NA
CDR3nt: TGTGCCAGCAGTGAAGCGCATCGGGGGGCCGACAATGAGCAGTTCTTC
CDR3aa: CASSEAHRGADNEQFF

v_gene: TRBV30
d_gene: NA
j_gene: TRBJ1-1
abundance: NA
CDR3nt: TGTGCCTGGAAACGTCGCTACAGGGAGGGCACTGAAGCTTTCTTT
CDR3aa: CAWKRRYREGTEAFF

v_gene: TRBV10-1
d_gene: TRBD2
j_gene: TRBJ2-3
abundance: NA
CDR3nt: TGCGCCAGCAGTTCGGGGCTAGCGGGGCCGAATACGCAGTATTTT
CDR3aa: CASSSGLAGPNTQYF

v_gene: TRBV5-5
d_gene: NA
j_gene: TRBJ1-4
abundance: NA
CDR3nt: TGTGCCAGCAGTTCTGTGACTTACGGTGAAAAACTGTTTTTT
CDR3aa: CASSSVTYGEKLFF